A single T cell receptor beta chain is shown here with its context. Using unique molecular identifiers, the investigators prepared the TCRbeta library. TCRdb re-called the PCR reads with MiXCR, one entry per CDR3 protein. The repertoire holds about 540,000 distinct CDR3 sequences, with approximately 20% as singletons. The data belong to a study of T-cell reconstitution after alpha-beta-depleted transplantation in children. Germline assignment: CDR1 SGHTA and CDR2 FQGNSA. This CDR3 contains 15 residues. V shed 4 bases and J shed 6 bases, with 18 bases lying between them. This sequence was found in a human donor who donated a stem cell graft to a child with acute lymphoblastic leukemia. The sample consisted of PBMCs from the stem cell graft donor, taken from the stem cell graft. The chain recombines TRBV7-2 with TRBJ2-5; D tentatively reads TRBD1 or TRBD2 (5 bases each). CDR3 residues: CASSSTSGTWKTQYF. As DNA, the CDR3 is TGTGCCAGCAGCTCCACCTCAGGGACGTGGAAGACCCAGTACTTC.